This TCR beta chain was sequenced in a study of technical replicates of blood from a handful of donors. The germline V and J ends were trimmed by 4 bases and 7 bases, with 19 bases remaining between them. CDR3 length: 15 residues. Germline V gene lookup returns CDR1 MNHEY and CDR2 SMNVEV (reference sequence). The protocol was immunoSEQ multiplex PCR, while the TCRdb copy is restricted to in-frame clones and leaves out a portion. Among 75,000 to 100,000 clones listed, roughly 95% were seen once. Sequenced input: T cells isolated from PBMCs. V usage is TRBV27 and J usage is TRBJ1-2; D is perhaps TRBD1 (5 bases). This receptor was obtained from a human donor in good health. CDR3 nucleotides: TGTGCCAGCAGTTATAGACAGAGGCCAGATATTGGCTACACCTTC. Its protein product is CASSYRQRPDIGYTF.